These 21 T cell receptor beta chains originate from one sample sequenced in a study of T cells in Graves' hyperthyroidism and ophthalmopathy. TCR beta CDR3 regions were amplified from RNA transcripts. The primer set for the first-round RT-PCR of the TCR CDR3 was HTBI. TCRdb recomputed calls from the multiplex PCR reads with MiXCR, one row per CDR3 protein. The profile covers about 610,000 distinct CDR3 sequences, with about 43% appearing a single time and around 7.7% taken by the ten largest. What was sequenced was peripheral blood or thyroid tissue (not recorded which). The receptors originated from a woman aged 18-30 years with Graves' hyperthyroidism.

The V call is TRBV25-1, the J call TRBJ2-7; no firm D call. The CDR3 extends over 12 amino acids. The ends were cut back, 6 bases at V and 4 bases at J, with 10 bases in the middle. Germline CDR1 MGHDK, CDR2 SYGVNS. CDR3 residues: CASSDFLYEQYF. The CDR3 region has the DNA TGTGCCAGCAGCGACTTCTTATACGAGCAGTACTTC.

This clonotype was counted at least ten times. The chain uses TRBV2 and TRBJ2-2, with D unclear. V shed 2 bases and J shed 1 base, with 11 bases lying between them. Looked up from germline, CDR1 is SNHLY and CDR2 is FYNNEI. The CDR3 runs 16 residues. The CDR3 sequence is CASSEWQAKNTGELFF. The CDR3, as DNA: TGTGCCAGCAGTGAATGGCAGGCTAAGAACACCGGGGAGCTGTTTTTT.

This clonotype has at least ten counts. The rearrangement uses TRBV2 and TRBJ2-5; D is ambiguous. Trimming took off 6 bases at V and 10 bases at J, with 12 bases between the two ends. There are 11 residues in the CDR3. Germline CDR1 reads SNHLY; CDR2 reads FYNNEI. The CDR3 sequence is CASRLLESQYF. DNA of the CDR3: TGTGCCAGCAGGTTATTGGAAAGCCAGTACTTC.

A word on this clonotype: A much larger clone sits a single nucleotide away, making a read error possible. V usage is TRBV6-5 and J usage is TRBJ2-7, with TRBD2 matching over 8 bases. CDR1 is MNHEY, CDR2 SVGAGI, per germline. There are 16 residues in the CDR3. The CDR3 region is CAISYASSGPSYEQYF. The CDR3 DNA reads as TGTGCCATCAGTTACGCATCTAGCGGGCCCTCCTACGAGCAGTACTTC.

This rearrangement joins TRBV2 to TRBJ2-2; 8 bases fit TRBD1. V lost 6 bases to trimming and J lost 2 bases; unmatched junction nucleotides: 11. Per the germline V gene, CDR1 is SNHLY and CDR2 is FYNNEI. The CDR3 has 17 residues. CDR3 residues: CASRETGETPNTGELFF. CDR3 nucleotides: TGTGCCAGCAGGGAGACAGGGGAAACCCCTAACACCGGGGAGCTGTTTTTT.

This clonotype was observed a handful of times. The V and J genes are TRBV5-4 and TRBJ1-1; 9 positions match TRBD1. Trimming took 0 bases from V and 3 from J; bases not matched to a gene: 6. The CDR3 extends over 16 amino acids. Germline lookup yields CDR1 SGHNT and CDR2 YYREEE (reference sequence). As DNA, the CDR3 is TGTGCCAGCAGCTTGGAACCCGGGACAGGGCACACTGAAGCTTTCTTT. Its protein product is CASSLEPGTGHTEAFF.

The V gene is TRBV20-1, the J gene TRBJ1-5, with D perhaps matching TRBD1 (5 bases). Trimming left V 1 base short and J 2 bases short, with 15 bases between. The CDR3 loop spans 16 amino acids. From germline, CDR1 is DFQATT and CDR2 SNEGSKA (reference sequence). For the CDR3, the DNA is TGCAGTGCTAGAGGGGGCCCGACTGGCGGCAATCAGCCCCAGCATTTT. It is translated as CSARGGPTGGNQPQHF.

The chain recombines TRBV15 with TRBJ1-3, with D hard to call. The ends were cut back, 5 bases at V and 8 bases at J, with 19 bases in the middle. This CDR3 has 15 residues. Germline V gene sequence: CDR1 LNHNV, CDR2 YYDKDF (reference sequence). The CDR3: CATSRYESYGYTIYF. In nucleotides, the CDR3 is TGTGCCACCAGCCGGTATGAGAGCTATGGCTACACCATATATTTT.

This chain links TRBV10-3 with TRBJ1-1, with a possible D match to TRBD1 (5 bases). CDR1 is ENHRY, CDR2 SYGVKD, per germline. The V end was cut by 0 bases, the J end by 11 bases, with 13 bases between. This CDR3 has 13 amino acids. CDR3 DNA sequence: TGTGCCATCAGTGAGTCCGGGGGTAGCTGGGCTTTCTTT. Translated, it gives CAISESGGSWAFF.

This clonotype was detected only once. The CDR3 DNA is TGTGCCAGTAGTATTGCGACTAGCGGAGCCTACACCTTC. It translates to CASSIATSGAYTF. This chain joins TRBV19 and TRBJ1-2; D unclear. This CDR3 is built from 13 residues. V lost 3 bases to trimming and J lost 10 bases, with 15 bases between them. The germline V gene encodes CDR1 LNHDA and CDR2 SQIVND (reference sequence).

The sample holds many counts of this clonotype. CDR3 bases: TGTGCCAGCAGCCTTGACTACACTGAAGCTTTCTTT. It specifies CASSLDYTEAFF. The J gene is TRBJ1-1, the V gene TRBV5-6; no definite D call. This CDR3 region has 12 residues. From germline, CDR1 is SGHDT and CDR2 YYEEEE. Trimming left V 4 bases short and J 3 bases short, with 7 bases between.

In regard to this clonotype: Compared with germline, one end of the junction differs, possibly owing to a read error. The chain has TRBV3-1 and TRBJ1-1; no clear D gene. This CDR3 has 13 residues. Per germline, CDR1 LGHDT and CDR2 YNNKEL (reference sequence). The CDR3 reads CVSTRTVNTEAFF. DNA for the CDR3: TGTGTCAGCACCCGGACGGTGAACACTGAAGCTTTCTTT.

This clonotype was picked up many times. The gene calls are TRBV30 and TRBJ2-7; 8 nucleotides align to TRBD1. Per the germline V gene, CDR1 is GTSNPN and CDR2 is SVGIG (reference sequence). This CDR3 has 13 residues. J gave up 3 bases and V 5 bases, and 6 bases lay outside the gene matches. As DNA, the CDR3 is TGTGCCTGGGCGACAGGGGCGAACTACGAGCAGTACTTC. It is translated as CAWATGANYEQYF.

This chain uses TRBV12-5 with TRBJ1-2, with TRBD1 as a possible D gene (5 bases). CDR3 length: 13 amino acids. CDR1 and CDR2 (germline): LGHNT, FRNRAP. V lost 2 bases to trimming and J lost 4 bases, with 8 bases between them. The CDR3 coding sequence is TGTGCTAGTGGTTTGTTCACAGGCTATGGCTACACCTTC. This gives the protein CASGLFTGYGYTF.

The chain has TRBV4-1 and TRBJ1-5; unclear D gene. Germline loops: CDR1 MGHRA, CDR2 YSYEKL. This CDR3 has 14 residues. V was pared by 1 base and J by 9 bases, with 13 bases between. Here the CDR3 DNA reads TGCGCCAGCAGCCAAGCTGGGGAGGATACGCCCCAGCATTTT. Its translation: CASSQAGEDTPQHF.

This chain joins TRBV20-1 and TRBJ2-2; D unresolved. The CDR3 extends over 15 amino acids. Trimming pared 0 bases from V and 1 base from J, leaving 9 bases between. Germline loops: CDR1 DFQATT, CDR2 SNEGSKA (reference sequence). The CDR3 DNA reads TGCAGTGCTAGAGATCATGCAGGGAACACCGGGGAGCTGTTTTTT. This sequence encodes CSARDHAGNTGELFF.

Points on this clonotype: A much larger clone is a single base away; this may be a read error. The rearrangement links TRBV7-2 to TRBJ1-6, with D unclear. This CDR3 is 18 amino acids long. CDR1 SGHTA and CDR2 FQGNSA come from the germline V gene. Trimming cost V 5 bases and J 8 bases, with 25 bases left between them. CDR3 sequence reads: CASSAGRRERRNHSPLHF. CDR3 sequence (DNA): TGTGCCAGCAGCGCCGGACGGAGAGAGAGGAGAAATCATTCACCCCTCCACTTT.

About this clonotype: This may stem from a read error, because a much larger clone lies one nucleotide away. The gene calls are TRBV27 and TRBJ2-3; the D gene is possibly TRBD1 (6 bases). Trimming removed 2 bases at V and 9 bases at J, with 12 bases between. Germline V gives CDR1 MNHEY, CDR2 SMNVEV (reference sequence). The CDR3 is 13 residues long. CDR3 nucleotides: TGTGCCAGCAGTTTAAAAGGGGGTCAAACGCAGTATTTT. This sequence encodes CASSLKGGQTQYF.

CDR3 DNA sequence: TGTGCCACCGGGGAGACTAGCGGGAATGCCAATGAGCAGTTCTTC. The encoded protein is CATGETSGNANEQFF. This rearrangement joins TRBV10-3 to TRBJ2-7; 11 bases line up with TRBD2. The J call may be in error: the DNA end matches TRBJ2-1 better. The V gene's germline CDR1 is ENHRY and CDR2 SYGVKD. The CDR3 extends over 15 amino acids.

The CDR3 DNA reads as TGCGCCAGCAGTACCGGGACTTTAACCTACGAGCAGTACTTC. The encoded protein is CASSTGTLTYEQYF. The J gene is TRBJ2-7, the V gene TRBV5-1; D might be TRBD2 (6 bases). The V gene lost 5 bases and the J gene lost 2 bases, with 14 bases spanning the gap. From germline, CDR1 is SGHRS and CDR2 YFSETQ. CDR3 length equals 14 residues.

V and J are TRBV29-1 and TRBJ2-7; D unresolved. CDR3 length equals 9 residues. The germline V gene encodes CDR1 SQVTM and CDR2 ANQGSEA. The V end was cut by 7 bases, the J end by 4 bases, with 5 bases between. CDR3 sequence: CSGSYEQYF. DNA for the CDR3: TGCAGCGGGAGTTACGAGCAGTACTTC.